The rows below give T cell receptor beta chains drawn from one sample of a study of OX40 agonist ivuxolimab in advanced cancers. The protocol was immunoSEQ multiplex PCR, while the TCRdb copy is restricted to in-frame clones and leaves out a portion. The sample holds tens of thousands of clones, around 87% seen once. Specimen: CD4+ or CD8+ T cells sorted from blood, collected in a trial of the OX40 agonist ivuxolimab. The receptors here all came from an adult with an advanced solid tumor such as melanoma, head and neck, liver or kidney cancer. Each CDR3 is given with its conserved first and last residue. The order of the fields is clone size, V gene, D gene, J gene, CDR3 protein, CDR3 DNA. The D gene is left open where the match is weak. The size entry is marked missing in some rows and otherwise reads once, few, many or a size class.

clone_size: .
v_call: TRBV23-1
d_call: TRBD1
j_call: TRBJ2-1
cdr3_aa: CASTKGQQMTLRFNEQFF
cdr3_nt: TGCGCCAGCACCAAGGGACAGCAGATGACGTTGAGGTTTAATGAGCAGTTCTTC

clone_size: .
v_call: TRBV5-6
d_call: .
j_call: TRBJ2-7
cdr3_aa: CASSKSPGTNYEQYF
cdr3_nt: TGTGCCAGCAGCAAAAGTCCCGGGACAAACTACGAGCAGTACTTC

clone_size: .
v_call: TRBV27
d_call: .
j_call: TRBJ1-5
cdr3_aa: CASSFEGLGQPQHF
cdr3_nt: TGTGCCAGCAGTTTTGAGGGATTGGGTCAGCCCCAGCATTTT

clone_size: .
v_call: TRBV5-5
d_call: TRBD2
j_call: TRBJ2-7
cdr3_aa: CASSLAASGRLYEQYF
cdr3_nt: TGTGCCAGCAGCTTGGCGGCTAGCGGGAGGCTCTACGAGCAGTACTTC

clone_size: .
v_call: TRBV14
d_call: .
j_call: TRBJ1-3
cdr3_aa: CASSRQISGNTIYF
cdr3_nt: TGTGCCAGCAGTCGACAGATCTCTGGAAACACCATATATTTT

clone_size: .
v_call: TRBV28
d_call: TRBD1
j_call: TRBJ2-5
cdr3_aa: CASSRGTGVKTQYF
cdr3_nt: TGTGCCAGCAGCCGAGGGACAGGGGTGAAGACCCAGTACTTC

clone_size: .
v_call: TRBV6-1
d_call: .
j_call: TRBJ2-2
cdr3_aa: CASSEKITGELFF
cdr3_nt: TGTGCCAGCAGTGAAAAGATCACCGGGGAGCTGTTTTTT

clone_size: .
v_call: TRBV7-9
d_call: .
j_call: TRBJ2-7
cdr3_aa: CASSLRGLPYEQYF
cdr3_nt: TGTGCCAGCAGCTTACGAGGTCTTCCCTACGAGCAGTACTTC

clone_size: .
v_call: TRBV6-5
d_call: TRBD2
j_call: TRBJ2-1
cdr3_aa: CASSYEELAADNEQFF
cdr3_nt: TGTGCCAGCAGTTATGAGGAACTAGCGGCTGACAATGAGCAGTTCTTC

clone_size: few
v_call: TRBV19
d_call: .
j_call: TRBJ1-5
cdr3_aa: CASSWVADNQPQHF
cdr3_nt: TGTGCCAGTAGTTGGGTAGCTGACAATCAGCCCCAGCATTTT

clone_size: .
v_call: TRBV27
d_call: TRBD1
j_call: TRBJ1-3
cdr3_aa: CASKQGGGNTIYF
cdr3_nt: TGTGCCAGCAAGCAGGGGGGTGGAAACACCATATATTTT

clone_size: .
v_call: TRBV9
d_call: .
j_call: TRBJ2-5
cdr3_aa: CASSNRTTGTQYF
cdr3_nt: TGTGCCAGCAGCAACCGGACTACTGGGACCCAGTACTTC

clone_size: .
v_call: TRBV18
d_call: .
j_call: TRBJ1-1
cdr3_aa: CASSPDQDSEAFF
cdr3_nt: TGTGCCAGCTCACCGGACCAGGACAGTGAAGCTTTCTTT

clone_size: .
v_call: TRBV13
d_call: TRBD1
j_call: TRBJ2-1
cdr3_aa: CASSHDRVRGNEQFF
cdr3_nt: TGTGCCAGCAGCCATGACAGGGTACGGGGCAATGAGCAGTTCTTC

clone_size: once
v_call: TRBV18
d_call: TRBD1
j_call: TRBJ2-3
cdr3_aa: CASSRAQGTEDTQYF
cdr3_nt: TGTGCCAGCTCACGAGCACAGGGGACGGAGGATACGCAGTATTTT

clone_size: .
v_call: TRBV5-1
d_call: TRBD2
j_call: TRBJ2-7
cdr3_aa: CASASGGHSYEQYF
cdr3_nt: TGCGCCAGCGCCAGCGGGGGGCACTCCTACGAGCAGTACTTC

clone_size: .
v_call: TRBV15
d_call: .
j_call: TRBJ2-3
cdr3_aa: CATSRGRGGLNTDTQYF
cdr3_nt: TGTGCCACCAGCAGGGGCAGGGGCGGATTAAACACAGATACGCAGTATTTT

clone_size: .
v_call: TRBV6-1
d_call: TRBD2
j_call: TRBJ2-7
cdr3_aa: CASSERASGHAYEQYF
cdr3_nt: TGTGCCAGCAGTGAACGGGCTAGCGGGCACGCCTACGAGCAGTACTTC

clone_size: .
v_call: TRBV2
d_call: .
j_call: TRBJ2-1
cdr3_aa: CASGTEYNEQFF
cdr3_nt: TGTGCCAGCGGGACGGAATACAATGAGCAGTTCTTC

clone_size: .
v_call: TRBV23-1
d_call: .
j_call: TRBJ2-3
cdr3_aa: CASSQTPALPTGDTQYF
cdr3_nt: TGCGCCAGCAGTCAAACCCCCGCCCTGCCTACGGGAGATACGCAGTATTTT

clone_size: .
v_call: TRBV28
d_call: .
j_call: TRBJ1-6
cdr3_aa: CAAGGSANNSPLHF
cdr3_nt: TGTGCCGCTGGAGGGTCAGCAAATAATTCACCCCTCCACTTT

clone_size: .
v_call: TRBV2
d_call: .
j_call: TRBJ2-1
cdr3_aa: CASTGRWAGAYNEQFF
cdr3_nt: TGTGCCAGCACCGGTCGTTGGGCTGGGGCCTACAATGAGCAGTTCTTC

clone_size: .
v_call: TRBV6-5
d_call: TRBD2
j_call: TRBJ2-4
cdr3_aa: CASRSTGRNNIQYF
cdr3_nt: TGTGCCAGCAGGTCGACCGGGAGGAACAACATTCAGTACTTC

clone_size: once
v_call: TRBV18
d_call: .
j_call: TRBJ1-1
cdr3_aa: CASSPGTENEAFF
cdr3_nt: TGTGCCAGCTCACCGGGGACGGAGAATGAAGCTTTCTTT

clone_size: .
v_call: TRBV5-1
d_call: .
j_call: TRBJ2-1
cdr3_aa: CASSLQGGSYNEQFF
cdr3_nt: TGCGCCAGCAGCTTGCAGGGCGGCTCCTACAATGAGCAGTTCTTC

clone_size: .
v_call: TRBV2
d_call: TRBD1
j_call: TRBJ2-3
cdr3_aa: CASSAQGAGTDTQYF
cdr3_nt: TGTGCCAGCAGTGCACAGGGGGCGGGCACAGATACGCAGTATTTT

clone_size: .
v_call: TRBV5-1
d_call: TRBD2
j_call: TRBJ2-6
cdr3_aa: CASSSGRAGANVLTF
cdr3_nt: TGCGCCAGCAGCTCCGGGAGGGCTGGGGCCAACGTCCTGACTTTC

clone_size: .
v_call: TRBV19
d_call: .
j_call: TRBJ2-3
cdr3_aa: CASSIEAGNGADTQYF
cdr3_nt: TGTGCCAGTAGTATTGAGGCGGGGAACGGTGCAGATACGCAGTATTTT